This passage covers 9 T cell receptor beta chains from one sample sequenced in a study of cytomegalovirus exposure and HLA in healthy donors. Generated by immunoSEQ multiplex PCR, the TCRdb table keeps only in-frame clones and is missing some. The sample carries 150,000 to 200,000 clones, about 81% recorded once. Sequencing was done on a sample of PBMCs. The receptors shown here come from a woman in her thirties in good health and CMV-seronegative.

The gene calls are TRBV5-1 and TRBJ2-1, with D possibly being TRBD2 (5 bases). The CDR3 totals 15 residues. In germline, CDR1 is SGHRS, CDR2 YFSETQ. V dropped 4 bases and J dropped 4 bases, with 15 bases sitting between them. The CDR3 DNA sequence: TGCGCCAGCAGCCCCCCCGGGGTAGGGTACAATGAGCAGTTCTTC. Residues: CASSPPGVGYNEQFF.

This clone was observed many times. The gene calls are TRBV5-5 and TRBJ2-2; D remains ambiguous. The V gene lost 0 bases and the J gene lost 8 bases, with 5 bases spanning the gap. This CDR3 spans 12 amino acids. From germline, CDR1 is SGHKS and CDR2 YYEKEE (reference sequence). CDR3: CASSLVQGELFF. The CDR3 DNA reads TGTGCCAGCAGCTTGGTTCAGGGGGAGCTGTTTTTT.

CDR3 DNA: TGTGCCAGCAGTAGCGGGAGCACAGATACGCAGTATTTT. It yields the protein CASSSGSTDTQYF. The chain has TRBV6-4 and TRBJ2-3; TRBD2 is a possible D gene (6 bases). CDR1 and CDR2 (germline): MRHNA, SNTAGT. V was shortened by 5 bases and J by 0 bases, with 6 bases between the two germline ends. CDR3 length: 13 residues.

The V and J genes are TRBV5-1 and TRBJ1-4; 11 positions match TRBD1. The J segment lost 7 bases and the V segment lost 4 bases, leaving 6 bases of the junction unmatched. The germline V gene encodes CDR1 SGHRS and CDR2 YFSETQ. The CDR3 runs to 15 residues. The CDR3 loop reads CASSRDRGIGEKLFF. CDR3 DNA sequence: TGCGCCAGCAGCCGGGACAGGGGGATCGGTGAAAAACTGTTTTTT.

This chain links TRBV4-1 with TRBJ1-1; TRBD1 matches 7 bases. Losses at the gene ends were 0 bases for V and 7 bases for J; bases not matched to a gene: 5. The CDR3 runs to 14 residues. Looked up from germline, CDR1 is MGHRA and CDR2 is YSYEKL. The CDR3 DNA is TGCGCCAGCAGCCAAGAGGGGACAGTAGGTGAAGCTTTCTTT. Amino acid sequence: CASSQEGTVGEAFF.

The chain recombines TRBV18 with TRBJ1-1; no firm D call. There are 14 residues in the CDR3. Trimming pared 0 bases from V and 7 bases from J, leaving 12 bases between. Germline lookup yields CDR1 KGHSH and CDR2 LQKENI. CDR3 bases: TGTGCCAGCTCACCACCGAGGTATGGTAGTGAAGCTTTCTTT. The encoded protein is CASSPPRYGSEAFF.

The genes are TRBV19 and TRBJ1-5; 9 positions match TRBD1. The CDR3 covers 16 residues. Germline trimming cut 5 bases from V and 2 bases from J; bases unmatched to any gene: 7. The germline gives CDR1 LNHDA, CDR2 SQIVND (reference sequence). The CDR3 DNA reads TGTGCCAGTAGTTCAGACAGGGGGAGCGGCAATCAGCCCCAGCATTTT. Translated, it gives CASSSDRGSGNQPQHF.

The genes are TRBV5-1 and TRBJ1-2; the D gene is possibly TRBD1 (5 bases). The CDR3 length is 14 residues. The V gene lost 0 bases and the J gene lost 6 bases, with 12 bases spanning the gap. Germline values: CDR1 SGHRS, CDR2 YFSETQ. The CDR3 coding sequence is TGCGCCAGCAGCTTGGGGCAGGGAAGAGATGGCTACACCTTC. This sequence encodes CASSLGQGRDGYTF. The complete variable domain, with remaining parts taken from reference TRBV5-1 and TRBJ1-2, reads KAGVTQTPRYLIKTRGQQVTLSCSPISGHRSVSWYQQTPGQGLQFLFEYFSETQRNKGNFPGRFSGRQFSNSRSEMNVSTLELGDSALYLCASSLGQGRDGYTFGSGTRLTVV.

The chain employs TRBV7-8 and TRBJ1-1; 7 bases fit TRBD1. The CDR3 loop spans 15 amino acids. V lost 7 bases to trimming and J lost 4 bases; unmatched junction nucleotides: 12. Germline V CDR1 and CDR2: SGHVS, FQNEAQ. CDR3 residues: CASTIIRGSGTEAFF. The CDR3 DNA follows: TGTGCCAGCACCATAATCAGGGGGTCGGGCACTGAAGCTTTCTTT.